The clone carrying this T cell receptor (beta chain) occurred many times. The data derive from a study of beta chain features in type 1 diabetes. TCRB transcripts that were expressed got sequenced, as all of the isolated RNA had been reverse transcribed. Profiled with immunoSEQ multiplex PCR; TCRdb holds only in-frame clones, not every one. The profile shows hundreds of thousands of clones, around 15% of them singletons. Each donor gave one heparinised blood draw averaging around 120 mL. Losses at the gene ends were 7 bases for V and 2 bases for J; bases not matched to a gene: 7. Germline V gene sequence: CDR1 MNHEY, CDR2 SMNVEV (reference sequence). The CDR3 is made up of 14 amino acids.

Sequencing was done on a sample of central memory CD4+ T cells from blood. This TCR came from a man aged 25 to 40 in good health. The V call is TRBV27, the J call TRBJ2-7; 8 nucleotides align to TRBD2. The CDR3 is CASTSGLVPYEQYF. CDR3 DNA sequence: TGTGCCAGCACCTCGGGACTAGTACCCTACGAGCAGTACTTC.